This is a list of T cell receptor beta chains from one sample in a study of shared clonotypes between healthy human individuals. The method was immunoSEQ multiplex PCR; TCRdb's version includes in-frame clones alone and lacks a portion of them. Of some 2,000,000 clones listed, 90% to 97% were seen once; the top ten hold 0.1% to 0.15%. Input material: naive CD4+ T cells sorted from blood. These receptors all stem from a man aged 18 to 29 in good health. The CDR3 runs from the conserved cysteine through the conserved F or W. D genes are given only for firm matches. Clone size is not always given. Where it is, it says once, few, many or a class for expanded clones.

V gene,J gene,D gene,clone size,CDR3 DNA,CDR3 protein
TRBV5-1,TRBJ2-2,-,-,TGCGCCAGCAGCTTGGCGAACACCGGGGAGCTGTTTTTT,CASSLANTGELFF
TRBV7-9,TRBJ2-1,TRBD2,once,TGTGCCAGCAGCTTCGGGACTAGCGGAAACAATGAGCAGTTCTTC,CASSFGTSGNNEQFF
TRBV7-3,TRBJ1-5,-,-,TGTGCCAGCAGCTTAAAGGGTCGGCAGGGGTCGAATCAGCCCCAGCATTTT,CASSLKGRQGSNQPQHF
TRBV6-5,TRBJ1-1,-,-,TGTGCCAGCAGCGGGGGGGGCACTGAAGCTTTCTTT,CASSGGGTEAFF
TRBV30,TRBJ2-5,TRBD2,few,TGTGCCTGGAGTTATAGGGAGGGCGAGACCCAGTACTTC,CAWSYREGETQYF
TRBV5-1,TRBJ2-5,-,-,TGCGCCTCCCGGCAGATCCAAGAGACCCAGTACTTC,CASRQIQETQYF
TRBV18,TRBJ1-4,-,-,TGTGCCAGCTCACCACTAAGGACAGCAACTAATGAAAAACTGTTTTTT,CASSPLRTATNEKLFF
TRBV10-3,TRBJ2-1,TRBD1,-,TGTGCCATCAGTGGAGGGACAGGGGGCTATAATGAGCAGTTCTTC,CAISGGTGGYNEQFF
TRBV27,TRBJ1-2,-,-,TGTGCCAGCAGTTTAGCCGGGCCCTCGGGTGGCTACACCTTC,CASSLAGPSGGYTF
TRBV4-2,TRBJ1-2,-,once,TGTGCCAGCAGCCAGCACACCGACTATGGCTACACCTTC,CASSQHTDYGYTF
TRBV28,TRBJ2-3,-,-,TGTGCCAGCAGTTCCACGAAAACTAGCACAGATACGCAGTATTTT,CASSSTKTSTDTQYF
TRBV2,TRBJ2-5,TRBD2,-,TGTGCCAGCCGTCCCGGGGGGGCCCGGGAGACCCAGTACTTC,CASRPGGARETQYF
TRBV4-1,TRBJ2-5,TRBD2,-,TGCGCCAGCAGCCAATCTAGCGGGGGGTTCCAAGAGACCCAGTACTTC,CASSQSSGGFQETQYF
TRBV7-9,TRBJ1-3,-,-,TGTGCCAGCAGAGAACGAACTAGTGGAAACACCATATATTTT,CASRERTSGNTIYF
TRBV6-6,TRBJ2-7,-,-,TGTGCCAGCAGTCGGACAGGAGGGGAGCAGTACTTC,CASSRTGGEQYF
TRBV10-3,TRBJ2-6,TRBD2,-,TGTGCCATCAGTGGAGGGACTAGCGGTAGCTCTGGGGCCAACGTCCTGACTTTC,CAISGGTSGSSGANVLTF
TRBV27,TRBJ2-7,TRBD1,-,TGTGCCAGCAGGGGGACAGGGAGGTCCTACGAGCAGTACTTC,CASRGTGRSYEQYF
TRBV6-5,TRBJ2-5,-,-,TGTGCCAGCAGTTACTCGGTTCCGGAGGAGACCCAGTACTTC,CASSYSVPEETQYF
TRBV6-1,TRBJ1-3,-,-,TGTGCCAGCAGGGGGGGACCTAAGGAGGGAAACACCATATATTTT,CASRGGPKEGNTIYF
TRBV5-4,TRBJ2-3,-,once,TGTGCCAGCAGCTTGGGACAGGCGGTAGATACGCAGTATTTT,CASSLGQAVDTQYF
TRBV5-4,TRBJ1-6,TRBD1,-,TGTGCCAGCAGCTTGTCGCTGTTGGGACAGGGGTCCAATTCACCCCTCCACTTT,CASSLSLLGQGSNSPLHF
TRBV7-9,TRBJ2-7,-,-,TGTGCCAGCAGCCTACCAGGATCCCACTACGAGCAGTACTTC,CASSLPGSHYEQYF
TRBV28,TRBJ1-2,-,-,TGTGCCAGCAGTTTAGGGGGCCCTCGTGGCTACACCTTC,CASSLGGPRGYTF
TRBV27,TRBJ2-1,TRBD2,-,TGTGCCAGCAGTTTAGGACTAGCGGGAGTGGTCTCCTACAATGAGCAGTTCTTC,CASSLGLAGVVSYNEQFF
TRBV10-3,TRBJ2-7,-,-,TGTGCCATCAGTCGGGACAACACCTACGAGCAGTACTTC,CAISRDNTYEQYF
TRBV19,TRBJ2-7,TRBD1,-,TGTGCCAGTAGTATGCAGGTCAGGGGGTCCTACGAGCAGTACTTC,CASSMQVRGSYEQYF
TRBV15,TRBJ2-4,-,-,TGTGCCACCAACAACGTACTAGCCAAAAACATTCAGTACTTC,CATNNVLAKNIQYF
TRBV4-1,TRBJ1-6,-,few,TGCGCCAGCAGCCAAGAATCGTCCCAGGGAAATTCACCCCTCCACTTT,CASSQESSQGNSPLHF
TRBV28,TRBJ1-3,-,-,TGTGCCAGCACCCCTCCCAGCAGACACTCTGGAAACACCATATATTTT,CASTPPSRHSGNTIYF
TRBV6-5,TRBJ2-2,-,-,TGTGCCAGCAGACCACGTCGCAACACCGGGGAGCTGTTTTTT,CASRPRRNTGELFF
TRBV30,TRBJ2-2,-,-,TGTGCCTGGAGTTTAAGGAGGGCCGGGGAGCTGTTTTTT,CAWSLRRAGELFF
TRBV5-1,TRBJ2-2,-,once,TGCGCCAGCAGCTTGGACCCCAACACCGGGGAGCTGTTTTTT,CASSLDPNTGELFF
TRBV10-3,TRBJ2-7,-,-,TGTGCCATCAGTCAGTCCAGAAGAGTAGATACCTACGAGCAGTACTTC,CAISQSRRVDTYEQYF
TRBV7-8,TRBJ1-2,TRBD1,-,TGTGCCAGCAGCCGTGACAGGGGCTATGGCTACACCTTC,CASSRDRGYGYTF
TRBV7-9,TRBJ2-7,-,-,TGTGCCAGCAGCTTAGTCGACCCGGTTCCCTACGAGCAGTACTTC,CASSLVDPVPYEQYF
TRBV30,TRBJ2-2,-,-,TGTGCCTGGAGTGTAGGCCCGAACACCGGGGAGCTGTTTTTT,CAWSVGPNTGELFF
TRBV21-1,TRBJ2-7,-,-,TGTGCCAGCAGCAAAACCAGACAGAGTCCTCGCTACGAGCAGTACTTC,CASSKTRQSPRYEQYF
TRBV11-2,TRBJ2-7,TRBD1,-,TGTGCCAGCAGGGGGGACAGTGCAAACGAGCAGTACTTC,CASRGDSANEQYF
TRBV5-1,TRBJ1-4,-,-,TGCGCCAGCAGCGAGAGGACAGCTGTCGAAAAACTGTTTTTT,CASSERTAVEKLFF
TRBV6-1,TRBJ2-2,-,once,TGTGCCAGCAGTGAAGAGTCGTGGGGGGGCGGTGCCGGGGAGCTGTTTTTT,CASSEESWGGGAGELFF
TRBV5-1,TRBJ2-3,-,-,TGCGCCAGCAGCTCCACCCTTGGGACAGATACGCAGTATTTT,CASSSTLGTDTQYF
TRBV7-9,TRBJ2-4,-,-,TGTGCCAGCAGCTTAGGCGGGCTACGCCATTCCAAAAACATTCAGTACTTC,CASSLGGLRHSKNIQYF